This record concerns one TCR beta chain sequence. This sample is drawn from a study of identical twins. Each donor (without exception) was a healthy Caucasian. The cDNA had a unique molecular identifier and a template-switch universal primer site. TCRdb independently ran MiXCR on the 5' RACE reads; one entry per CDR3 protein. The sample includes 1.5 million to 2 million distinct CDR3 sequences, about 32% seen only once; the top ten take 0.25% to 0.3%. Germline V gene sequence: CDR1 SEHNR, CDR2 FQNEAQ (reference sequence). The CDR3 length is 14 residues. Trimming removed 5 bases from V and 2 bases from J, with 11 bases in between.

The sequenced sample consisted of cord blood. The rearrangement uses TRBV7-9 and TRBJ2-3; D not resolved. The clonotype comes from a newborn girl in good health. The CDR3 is CASSRAEATDTQYF. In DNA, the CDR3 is TGTGCCAGCAGCCGCGCTGAAGCCACAGATACGCAGTATTTT.